Many counts were recorded for the clone carrying this T cell receptor (beta chain). The sample belongs to a study of patients and donors after allogeneic stem cell transplantation. TCRdb ran MiXCR on the RT-PCR reads and lists one entry per CDR3 protein. The sample lists about 74,000 distinct CDR3 sequences, around 27% seen once, with about 26% in the top ten. The V end was cut by 6 bases, the J end by 5 bases, with 23 bases between. Germline CDR1 is DFQATT and CDR2 is SNEGSKA (reference sequence). The CDR3 sequence is 16 residues long. The source material was blood, either unsorted or a sorted T cell fraction (not recorded which). The V call is TRBV20-1, the J call TRBJ1-5, with a weak D call TRBD1 (6 bases). The receptor was isolated from a human donor who was either an allogeneic HSCT recipient or a stem cell or donor lymphocyte infusion donor (not recorded which). It is not recorded whose cells these are; they may come from a transplant donor. Here the CDR3 DNA reads TGCAGTGCCAACCCACTTCCAGGGGAGCGGGATCAGCCCCAGCATTTT. This translates into CSANPLPGERDQPQHF.